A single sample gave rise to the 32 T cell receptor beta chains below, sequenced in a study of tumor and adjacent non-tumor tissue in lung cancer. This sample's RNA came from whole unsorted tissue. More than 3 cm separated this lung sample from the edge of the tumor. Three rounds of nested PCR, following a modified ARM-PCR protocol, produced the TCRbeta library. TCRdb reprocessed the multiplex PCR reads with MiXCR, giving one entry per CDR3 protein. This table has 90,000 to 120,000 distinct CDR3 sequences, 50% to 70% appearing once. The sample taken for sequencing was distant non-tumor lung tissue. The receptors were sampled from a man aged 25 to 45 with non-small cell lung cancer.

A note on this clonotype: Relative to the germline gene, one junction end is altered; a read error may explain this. CDR3 sequence reads: CASSFLAETGELFF. The CDR3 DNA reads TGTGCGAGCAGCTTTCTAGCGGAGACCGGGGAGCTGTTTTTT. The V gene is TRBV11-2, the J gene TRBJ2-2; 7 positions agree with TRBD2. The CDR3 spans 14 residues. In germline, CDR1 is SGHAT, CDR2 FQNNGV.

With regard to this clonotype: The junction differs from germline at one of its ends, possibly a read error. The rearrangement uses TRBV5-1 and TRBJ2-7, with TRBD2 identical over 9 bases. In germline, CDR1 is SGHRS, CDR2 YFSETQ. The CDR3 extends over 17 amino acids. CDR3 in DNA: TGCGCCAGCAGCTTGGGGGGCCTTAGCGGGAGAACGTACGAGCACTACTTC. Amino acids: CASSLGGLSGRTYEHYF. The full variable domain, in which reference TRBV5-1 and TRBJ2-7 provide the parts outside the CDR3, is KAGVTQTPRYLIKTRGQQVTLSCSPISGHRSVSWYQQTPGQGLQFLFEYFSETQRNKGNFPGRFSGRQFSNSRSEMNVSTLELGDSALYLCASSLGGLSGRTYEHYFGPGTRLTVT.

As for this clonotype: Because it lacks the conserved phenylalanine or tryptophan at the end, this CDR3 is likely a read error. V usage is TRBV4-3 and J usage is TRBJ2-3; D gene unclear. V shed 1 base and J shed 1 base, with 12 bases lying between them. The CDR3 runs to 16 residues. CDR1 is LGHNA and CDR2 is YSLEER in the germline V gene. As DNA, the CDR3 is TGCGCCAGCAGCCAAGTAAAGGATCTGTGCACAGATACGCAGTATGTT. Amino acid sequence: CASSQVKDLCTDTQYV.

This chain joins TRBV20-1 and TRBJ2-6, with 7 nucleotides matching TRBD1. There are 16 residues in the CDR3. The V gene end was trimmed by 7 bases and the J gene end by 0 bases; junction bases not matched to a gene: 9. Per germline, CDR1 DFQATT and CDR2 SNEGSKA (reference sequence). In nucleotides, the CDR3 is TGCAGTGACCTGATAGGGGGCGGCTCTGGGGCCAACGTCCTGACTTTC. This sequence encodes CSDLIGGGSGANVLTF.

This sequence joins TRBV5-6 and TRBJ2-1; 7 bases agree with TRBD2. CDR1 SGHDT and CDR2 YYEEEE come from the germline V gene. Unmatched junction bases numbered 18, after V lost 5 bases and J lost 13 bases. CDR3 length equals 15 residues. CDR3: CASSIRAGPTWDQFF. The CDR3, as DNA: TGTGCCAGCAGTATCCGAGCGGGGCCCACTTGGGACCAGTTCTTC. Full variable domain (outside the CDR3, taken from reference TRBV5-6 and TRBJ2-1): DAGVTQSPTHLIKTRGQQVTLRCSPKSGHDTVSWYQQALGQGPQFIFQYYEEEERQRGNFPDRFSGHQFPNYSSELNVNALLLGDSALYLCASSIRAGPTWDQFFGPGTRLTVL.

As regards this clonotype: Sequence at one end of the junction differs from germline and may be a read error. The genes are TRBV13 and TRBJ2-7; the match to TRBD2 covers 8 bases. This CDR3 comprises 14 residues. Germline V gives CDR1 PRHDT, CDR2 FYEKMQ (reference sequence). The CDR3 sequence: CASSSREGSVEQYF. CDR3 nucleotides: TGTGCCAGCAGTTCCCGGGAGGGCAGTGTTGAGCAATACTTC.

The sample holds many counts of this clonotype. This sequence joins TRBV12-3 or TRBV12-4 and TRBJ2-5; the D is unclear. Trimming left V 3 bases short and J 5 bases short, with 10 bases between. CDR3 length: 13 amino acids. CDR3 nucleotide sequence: TGTGCCAGCAGTTTTAGCAGAAGGGAGACCCAGTACTTC. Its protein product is CASSFSRRETQYF.

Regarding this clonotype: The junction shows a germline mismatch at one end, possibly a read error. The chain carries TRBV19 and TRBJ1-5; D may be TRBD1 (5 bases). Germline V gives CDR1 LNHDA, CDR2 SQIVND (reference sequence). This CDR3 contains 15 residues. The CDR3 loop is CVSSIRDMDNQPQHF. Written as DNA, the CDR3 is TGTGTCAGTAGTATCAGGGATATGGACAATCAGCCCCAGCATTTT.

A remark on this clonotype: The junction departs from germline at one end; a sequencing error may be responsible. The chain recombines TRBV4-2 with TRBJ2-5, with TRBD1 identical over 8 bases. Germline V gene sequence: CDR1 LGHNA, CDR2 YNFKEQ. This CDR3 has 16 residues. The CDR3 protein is CVSSQDGGQEGETQYF. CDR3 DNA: TGTGTCAGCAGCCAAGATGGGGGACAGGAGGGAGAGACCCAGTACTTT.

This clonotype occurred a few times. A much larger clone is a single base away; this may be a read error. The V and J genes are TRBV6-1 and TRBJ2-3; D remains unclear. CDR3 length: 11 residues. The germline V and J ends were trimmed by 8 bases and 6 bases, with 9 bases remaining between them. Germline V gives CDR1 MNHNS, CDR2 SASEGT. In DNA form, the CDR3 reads TGTGCCAGCTTCCCCGCGGATACGCAGTATTTT. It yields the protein CASFPADTQYF.

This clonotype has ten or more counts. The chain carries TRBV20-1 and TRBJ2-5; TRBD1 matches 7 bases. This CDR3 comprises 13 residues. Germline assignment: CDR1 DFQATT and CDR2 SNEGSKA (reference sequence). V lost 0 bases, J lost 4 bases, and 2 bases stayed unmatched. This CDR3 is CSARETGTETQYF. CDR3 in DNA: TGCAGTGCTAGAGAGACAGGGACAGAGACCCAGTACTTC.

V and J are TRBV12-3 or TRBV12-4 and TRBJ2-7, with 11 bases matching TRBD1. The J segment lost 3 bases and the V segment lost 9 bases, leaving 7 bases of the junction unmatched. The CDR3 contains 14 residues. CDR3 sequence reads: CARRGQGARYEQYF. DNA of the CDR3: TGTGCCAGGAGAGGACAGGGGGCGCGCTACGAGCAGTACTTC.

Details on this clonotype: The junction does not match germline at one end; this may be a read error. Here the CDR3 reads CARSLGGGETYEQHF. DNA for the CDR3: TGTGCCAGAAGCTTAGGGGGGGGTGAAACCTACGAGCAGCACTTC. This chain joins TRBV11-3 and TRBJ2-7; perhaps TRBD2 as D (7 bases). Germline values: CDR1 SGHNT, CDR2 YENEEA. The CDR3 is 15 amino acids.

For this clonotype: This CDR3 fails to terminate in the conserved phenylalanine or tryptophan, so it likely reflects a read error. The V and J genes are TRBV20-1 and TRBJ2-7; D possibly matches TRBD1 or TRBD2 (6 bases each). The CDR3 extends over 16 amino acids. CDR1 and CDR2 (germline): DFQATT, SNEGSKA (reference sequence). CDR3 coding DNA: TGCACTGCTGAAATGACTAGAGGGGGGAGCTCCTACGAGCAGTACTTG. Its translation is CTAEMTRGGSSYEQYL.

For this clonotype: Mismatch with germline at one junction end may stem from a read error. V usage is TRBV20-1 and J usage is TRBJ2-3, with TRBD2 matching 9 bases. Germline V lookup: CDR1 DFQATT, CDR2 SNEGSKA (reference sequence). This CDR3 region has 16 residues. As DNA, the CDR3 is TGCAATGCTAGAGCCCTTAGCGGGAGTGAGACGGATACGCAGTATTTT. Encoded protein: CNARALSGSETDTQYF.

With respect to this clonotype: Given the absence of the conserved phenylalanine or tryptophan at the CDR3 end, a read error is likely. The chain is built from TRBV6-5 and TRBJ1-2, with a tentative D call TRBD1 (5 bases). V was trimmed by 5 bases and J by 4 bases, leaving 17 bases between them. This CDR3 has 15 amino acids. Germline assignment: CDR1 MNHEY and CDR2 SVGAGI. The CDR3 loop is CASSNYGRDSYGYTL. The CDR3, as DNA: TGTGCCAGCAGTAACTACGGCAGGGATAGCTATGGCTACACCCTC.

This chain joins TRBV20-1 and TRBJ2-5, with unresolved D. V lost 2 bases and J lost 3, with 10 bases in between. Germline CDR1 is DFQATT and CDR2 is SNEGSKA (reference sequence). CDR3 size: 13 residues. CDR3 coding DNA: TGCAGTGCTAGACCCGACGGCAAAGAGACCCAGTACTTC. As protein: CSARPDGKETQYF.

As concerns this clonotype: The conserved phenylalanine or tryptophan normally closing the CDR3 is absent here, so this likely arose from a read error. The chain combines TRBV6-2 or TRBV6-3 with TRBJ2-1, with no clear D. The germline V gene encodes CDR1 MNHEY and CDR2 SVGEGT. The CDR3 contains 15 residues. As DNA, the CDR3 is TGTGCCAGCAGTTCGGCCTCCCTCTCTTACAGTGAGCAGTTCTTA. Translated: CASSSASLSYSEQFL.

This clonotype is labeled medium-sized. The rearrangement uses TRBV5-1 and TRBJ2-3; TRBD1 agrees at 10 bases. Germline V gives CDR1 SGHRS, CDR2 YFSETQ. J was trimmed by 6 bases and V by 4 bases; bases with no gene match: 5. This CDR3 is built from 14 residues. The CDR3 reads CASSLRDRGDTQYF. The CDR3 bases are TGCGCCAGCAGCCTCCGGGACAGGGGCGATACGCAGTATTTT.

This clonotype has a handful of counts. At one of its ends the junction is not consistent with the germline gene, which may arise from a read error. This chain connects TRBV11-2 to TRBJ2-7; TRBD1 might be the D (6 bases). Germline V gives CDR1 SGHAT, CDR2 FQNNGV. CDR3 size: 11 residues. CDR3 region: CASSLSTGMCF. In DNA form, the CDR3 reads TGTGCCAGCAGCTTAAGTACAGGGATGTGTTTC.

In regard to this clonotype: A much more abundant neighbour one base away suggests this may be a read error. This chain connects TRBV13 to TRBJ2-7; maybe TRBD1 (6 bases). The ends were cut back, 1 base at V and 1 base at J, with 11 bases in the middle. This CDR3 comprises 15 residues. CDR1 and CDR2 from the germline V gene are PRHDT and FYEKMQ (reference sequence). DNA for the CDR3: TGTGCCAGCAGCTTAGTGGCCACAGGGTCCTACGAGCAGTACTTC. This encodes CASSLVATGSYEQYF.

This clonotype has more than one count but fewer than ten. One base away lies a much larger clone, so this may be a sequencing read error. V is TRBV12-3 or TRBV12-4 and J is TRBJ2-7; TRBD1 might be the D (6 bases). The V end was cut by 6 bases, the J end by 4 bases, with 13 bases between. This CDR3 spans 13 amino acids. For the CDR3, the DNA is TGTGCCAGCAGGTACGCAGGGGATTACGAGCAGTACTTC. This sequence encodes CASRYAGDYEQYF.

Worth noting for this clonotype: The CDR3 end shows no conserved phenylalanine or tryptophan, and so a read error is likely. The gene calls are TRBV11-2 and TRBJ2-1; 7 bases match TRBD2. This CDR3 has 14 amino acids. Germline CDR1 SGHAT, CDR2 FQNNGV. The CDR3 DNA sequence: TGTGGCAGCAGCTCAGCGGGAAATAGGAATGAGCAGTTCTTA. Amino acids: CGSSSAGNRNEQFL.

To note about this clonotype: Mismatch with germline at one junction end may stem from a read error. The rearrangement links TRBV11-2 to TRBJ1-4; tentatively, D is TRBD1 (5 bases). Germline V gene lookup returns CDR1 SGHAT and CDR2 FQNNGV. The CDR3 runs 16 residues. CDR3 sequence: CASSLGSGQANEKPFF. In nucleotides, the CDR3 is TGTGCCAGTAGCTTAGGTTCGGGGCAAGCTAATGAAAAACCGTTTTTT.

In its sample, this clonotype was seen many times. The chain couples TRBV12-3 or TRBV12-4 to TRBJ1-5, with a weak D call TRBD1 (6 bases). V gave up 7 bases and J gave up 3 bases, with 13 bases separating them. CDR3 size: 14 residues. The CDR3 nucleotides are TGTGCCAGCACCCTGACAGGCCCCAATCAGCCCCAGCATTTT. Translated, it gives CASTLTGPNQPQHF.

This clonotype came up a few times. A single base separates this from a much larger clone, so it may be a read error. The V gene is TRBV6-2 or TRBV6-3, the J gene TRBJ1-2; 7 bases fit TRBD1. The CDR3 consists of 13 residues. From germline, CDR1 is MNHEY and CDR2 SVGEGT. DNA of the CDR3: TGTACCAGCAGGCGGGACAGACTCTATGGCTACACCTTC. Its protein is CTSRRDRLYGYTF.

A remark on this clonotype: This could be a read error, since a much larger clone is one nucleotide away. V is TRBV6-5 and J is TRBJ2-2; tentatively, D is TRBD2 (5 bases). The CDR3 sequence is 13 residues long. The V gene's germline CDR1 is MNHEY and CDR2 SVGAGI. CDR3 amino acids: CASSYSPTGELLF. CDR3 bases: TGTGCCAGCAGTTACTCCCCCACCGGGGAGCTGTTATTT.

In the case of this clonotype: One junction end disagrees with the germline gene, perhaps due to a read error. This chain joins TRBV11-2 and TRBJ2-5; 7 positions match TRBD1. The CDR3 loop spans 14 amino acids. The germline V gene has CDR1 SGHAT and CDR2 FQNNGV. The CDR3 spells CASSPATGQGTQYF. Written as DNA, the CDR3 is TGTGCCAGCAGCCCGGCGACAGGGCAAGGGACCCAGTACTTC.

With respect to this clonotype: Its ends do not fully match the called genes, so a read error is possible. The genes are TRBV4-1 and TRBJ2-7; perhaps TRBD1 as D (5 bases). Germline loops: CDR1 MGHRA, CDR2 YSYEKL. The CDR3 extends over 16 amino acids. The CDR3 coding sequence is TGCGCCAGCTGCCAAGGCGAGACAAGACAGACCTACGAGCAGTACTTC. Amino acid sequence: CASCQGETRQTYEQYF.

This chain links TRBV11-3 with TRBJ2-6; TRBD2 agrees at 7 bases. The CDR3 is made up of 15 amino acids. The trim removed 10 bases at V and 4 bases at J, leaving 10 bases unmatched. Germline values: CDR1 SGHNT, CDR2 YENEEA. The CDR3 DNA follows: TGTGCCATTGGCTTACGGGGGGACGGGGCCAACGTCCTGACTTTC. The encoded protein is CAIGLRGDGANVLTF. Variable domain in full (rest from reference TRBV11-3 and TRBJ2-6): EAGVVQSPRYKIIEKKQPVAFWCNPISGHNTLYWYLQNLGQGPELLIRYENEEAVDDSQLPKDRFSAERLKGVDSTLKIQPAELGDSAVYLCAIGLRGDGANVLTFGAGSRLTVL.

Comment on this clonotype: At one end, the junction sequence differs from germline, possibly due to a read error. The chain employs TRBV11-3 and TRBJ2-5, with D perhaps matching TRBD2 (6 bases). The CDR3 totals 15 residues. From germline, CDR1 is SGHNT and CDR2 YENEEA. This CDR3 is CASSQEGRWWEIQYF. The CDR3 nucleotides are TGTGCCAGCAGCCAGGAGGGAAGATGGTGGGAGATCCAGTACTTC.

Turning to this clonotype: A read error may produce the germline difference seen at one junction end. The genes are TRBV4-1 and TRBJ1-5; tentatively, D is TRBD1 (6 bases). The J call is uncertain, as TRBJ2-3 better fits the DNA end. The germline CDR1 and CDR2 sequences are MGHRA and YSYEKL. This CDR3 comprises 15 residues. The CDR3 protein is CANSLDQGSNQPQYF. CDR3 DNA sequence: TGCGCCAACAGCCTTGACCAGGGGAGCAATCAGCCCCAGTATTTT.